A selection of T cell receptor beta chains follows, all from one sample in a study of shared clonotypes between healthy human individuals. Only in-frame clones appear in the TCRdb table, and some are missing; sequencing was by immunoSEQ multiplex PCR. This table has more than 2 million clones, about 95% appearing once. Specimen: naive CD8+ T cells sorted from blood. The receptors stem from a man younger than 35 in good health. Each CDR3 is given with its conserved first and last residue. Fields, in order: V gene, clone size, J gene, D gene, CDR3 protein, CDR3 DNA. The D gene is left open where the match is weak. Some rows have no size entry. The others give once, few or many, or a class for an expanded clone.

>TRBV11-2|-|TRBJ2-1|-
CASSSPLGGAGNEQFF
TGTGCCAGCAGCTCCCCGCTCGGGGGCGCTGGGAATGAGCAGTTCTTC
>TRBV6-5|few|TRBJ1-2|TRBD1
CASSQTGDANYGYTF
TGTGCCAGCAGTCAGACAGGGGACGCTAACTATGGCTACACCTTC
>TRBV9|-|TRBJ2-5|TRBD2
CASSGNGVIAGAGETQYF
TGTGCCAGCAGCGGAAACGGGGTGATAGCGGGGGCCGGGGAGACCCAGTACTTC
>TRBV6-5|-|TRBJ2-3|-
CASSYQDRTDTQYF
TGTGCCAGCAGTTACCAGGATCGCACAGATACGCAGTATTTT
>TRBV28|once|TRBJ2-3|TRBD1
CASSLGDRESGLFTDTQYF
TGTGCCAGCAGTTTAGGGGACAGGGAATCTGGGCTATTCACAGATACGCAGTATTTT
>TRBV28|-|TRBJ2-7|-
CASSSVRETVRAYEQYF
TGTGCCAGCAGTTCGGTCAGGGAAACCGTTAGAGCCTACGAGCAGTACTTC
>TRBV29-1|-|TRBJ2-7|TRBD1
CSVGQGTYEQYF
TGCAGCGTTGGACAGGGTACCTACGAGCAGTACTTC
>TRBV27|-|TRBJ2-1|TRBD1
CASSLAGQGTGAYNEQFF
TGTGCCAGCAGTTTAGCGGGACAGGGAACGGGTGCCTACAATGAGCAGTTCTTC
>TRBV5-1|-|TRBJ2-1|-
CASSFRLAYNEQFF
TGCGCCAGCAGCTTTCGGCTAGCTTACAATGAGCAGTTCTTC
>TRBV27|-|TRBJ1-6|-
CASSLLGGGLGSPLHF
TGTGCCAGCAGTTTACTCGGTGGAGGGTTGGGTTCACCCCTCCACTTT
>TRBV7-9|-|TRBJ2-4|-
CASSPPWGLAKNIQYF
TGTGCCAGCAGCCCGCCTTGGGGCTTAGCCAAAAACATTCAGTACTTC
>TRBV7-2|once|TRBJ1-5|-
CASGLGGRQPQHF
TGTGCCAGCGGCCTGGGGGGCAGGCAGCCCCAGCATTTT
>TRBV5-1|-|TRBJ2-5|-
CASSLEGDKETQYF
TGCGCCAGCAGCTTGGAGGGGGATAAAGAGACCCAGTACTTC
>TRBV29-1|-|TRBJ2-5|-
CSVEGAGTHQETQYF
TGCAGCGTTGAAGGCGCGGGGACACATCAAGAGACCCAGTACTTC
>TRBV4-3|-|TRBJ1-2|-
CASSPEGQGFPNYGYTF
TGCGCCAGCAGCCCGGAGGGGCAGGGCTTCCCTAACTATGGCTACACCTTC
>TRBV25-1|-|TRBJ2-7|-
CASSEHRDFTYEQYF
TGTGCCAGCAGTGAACATAGGGACTTCACCTACGAGCAGTACTTC
>TRBV11-2|-|TRBJ2-1|TRBD2
CASSFGAGGSSEQFF
TGTGCCAGCAGCTTTGGTGCGGGGGGAAGCAGTGAGCAGTTCTTC
>TRBV30|-|TRBJ1-1|-
CACEDIGTAEAFF
TGTGCCTGTGAAGACATAGGCACGGCAGAAGCTTTCTTT
>TRBV11-1|-|TRBJ2-7|-
CASSSNSYEQYF
TGTGCCAGCAGCTCGAACAGCTACGAGCAGTACTTC
>TRBV28|-|TRBJ2-7|TRBD2
CASSPRGGVYEQYF
TGTGCCAGCAGTCCGCGGGGAGGGGTATACGAGCAGTACTTC
>TRBV12-5|once|TRBJ2-1|-
CASGLASTGMINNEQFF
TGTGCTAGTGGTTTGGCGTCTACAGGGATGATCAACAATGAGCAGTTCTTC
>TRBV9|-|TRBJ2-7|-
CASSVAHGSYEQYF
TGTGCCAGCAGCGTAGCACACGGGTCCTACGAGCAGTACTTC
>TRBV7-9|-|TRBJ1-2|-
CASSASAGPNYGYTF
TGTGCCAGCAGCGCTTCTGCAGGGCCTAACTATGGCTACACCTTC
>TRBV7-2|-|TRBJ2-7|TRBD2
CASSYGTSGYAYEQYF
TGTGCCAGCAGCTACGGGACTAGCGGATATGCCTACGAGCAGTACTTC
>TRBV27|-|TRBJ2-3|-
CASSLSVGGQGAPDTQYF
TGTGCCAGCAGTTTATCAGTCGGGGGGCAGGGGGCCCCAGATACGCAGTATTTT
>TRBV19|once|TRBJ1-1|-
CASSIDLGTREAFF
TGTGCCAGTAGTATAGATCTGGGGACACGCGAAGCTTTCTTT
>TRBV5-6|-|TRBJ1-2|TRBD1
CASSGMGQGVGYGYTF
TGTGCCAGCAGCGGAATGGGACAGGGGGTCGGCTATGGCTACACCTTC